This TCR beta chain originates from a study of blood T cell repertoires in COVID-19. At the level of the study: Researchers got acute and convalescent COVID-19 samples from the United States, Italy and Spain. The cDNA or gDNA used as material had been derived from T cells, B-cell-depleted T cells, or PBMCs.

Looked up from germline, CDR1 is SNHLY and CDR2 is FYNNEI. CDR3 length: 14 amino acids. V lost 4 bases and J 5 bases, leaving 14 bases between the germline ends. Assay used: immunoSEQ multiplex PCR; TCRdb lists only in-frame clones, some missing. The sample lists over 13,000 clones; less than 95% were seen once. The receptor was isolated from a human donor in a cohort sampled during active COVID-19. The genes are TRBV2 and TRBJ2-5, with TRBD2 as a possible D gene (7 bases). The sequenced material came from peripheral blood. The CDR3 sequence is CASSVGGAAETQYF. The CDR3 nucleotides read TGTGCCAGCAGTGTGGGGGGGGCCGCTGAGACCCAGTACTTC. Full variable domain (rest looked up from reference TRBV2 and TRBJ2-5): EPEVTQTPSHQVTQMGQEVILRCVPISNHLYFYWYRQILGQKVEFLVSFYNNEISEKSEIFDDQFSVERPDGSNFTLKIRSTKLEDSAMYFCASSVGGAAETQYFGPGTRLLVL.